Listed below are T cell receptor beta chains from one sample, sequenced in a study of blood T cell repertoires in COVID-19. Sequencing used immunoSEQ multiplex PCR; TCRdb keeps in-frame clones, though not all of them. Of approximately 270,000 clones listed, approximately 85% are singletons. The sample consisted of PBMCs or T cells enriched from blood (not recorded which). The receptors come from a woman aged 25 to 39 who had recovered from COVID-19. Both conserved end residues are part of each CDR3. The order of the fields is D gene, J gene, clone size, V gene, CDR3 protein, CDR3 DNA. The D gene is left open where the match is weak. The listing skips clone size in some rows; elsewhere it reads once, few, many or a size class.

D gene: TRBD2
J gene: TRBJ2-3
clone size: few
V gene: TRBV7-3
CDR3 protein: CASSFPTSGITDTQYF
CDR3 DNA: TGTGCCAGCAGCTTTCCCACTAGCGGGATCACAGATACGCAGTATTTT

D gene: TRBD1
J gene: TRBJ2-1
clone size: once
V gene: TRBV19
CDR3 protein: CASSITTGSHNEQFF
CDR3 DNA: TGTGCCAGTAGTATCACGACAGGGTCCCACAATGAGCAGTTCTTC

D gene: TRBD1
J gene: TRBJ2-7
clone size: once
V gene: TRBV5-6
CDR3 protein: CASSSTTGTGDYEQYF
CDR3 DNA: TGTGCCAGCAGCTCTACCACCGGGACAGGGGACTACGAGCAGTACTTC

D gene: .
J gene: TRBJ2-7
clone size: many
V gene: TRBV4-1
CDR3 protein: CASSQDLSARSSYEQYF
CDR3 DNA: TGCGCCAGCAGCCAAGATCTTAGCGCGAGGAGCTCCTACGAGCAGTACTTC

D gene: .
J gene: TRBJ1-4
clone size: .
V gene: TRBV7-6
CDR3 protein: CASIKKVQGGKLFF
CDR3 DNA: TGTGCCAGCATCAAAAAAGTCCAGGGTGGAAAACTGTTTTTT

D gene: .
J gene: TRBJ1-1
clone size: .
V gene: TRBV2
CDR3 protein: CASSVIGQNTEAFF
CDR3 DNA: TGTGCCAGCAGTGTAATAGGACAGAACACTGAAGCTTTCTTT

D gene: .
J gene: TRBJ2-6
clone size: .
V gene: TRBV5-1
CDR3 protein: CASSLDRSSGANVLTF
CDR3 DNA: TGCGCCAGCAGCCTAGACAGGAGTTCTGGGGCCAACGTCCTGACTTTC

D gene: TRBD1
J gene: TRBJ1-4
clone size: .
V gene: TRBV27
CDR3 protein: CASFLTGGVLYEKLFF
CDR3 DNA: TGTGCCAGCTTCCTCACAGGGGGGGTTTTATATGAAAAACTGTTTTTT

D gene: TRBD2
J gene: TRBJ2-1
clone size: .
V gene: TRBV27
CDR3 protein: CARSSSGGYEQFF
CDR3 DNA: TGTGCCAGGTCTTCTAGCGGGGGTTATGAGCAGTTCTTC

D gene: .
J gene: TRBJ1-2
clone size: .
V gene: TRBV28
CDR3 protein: CASSLSREVNYGYTF
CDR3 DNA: TGTGCCAGCAGTTTATCCAGGGAGGTTAACTATGGCTACACCTTC

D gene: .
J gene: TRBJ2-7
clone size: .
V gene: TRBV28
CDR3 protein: CASSSNRAPYEQYF
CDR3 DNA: TGTGCCAGCAGTTCCAACAGGGCACCCTACGAGCAGTACTTC

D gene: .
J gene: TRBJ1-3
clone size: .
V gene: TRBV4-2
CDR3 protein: CASSQPGEAGNTIYF
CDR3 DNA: TGTGCCAGCAGCCAACCAGGGGAAGCCGGAAACACCATATATTTT

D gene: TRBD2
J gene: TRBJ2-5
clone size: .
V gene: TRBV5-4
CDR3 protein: CASSPGLAQETQYF
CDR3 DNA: TGTGCCAGCAGCCCTGGACTAGCCCAAGAGACCCAGTACTTC

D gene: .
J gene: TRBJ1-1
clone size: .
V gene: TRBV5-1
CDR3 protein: CASSLTGVGTEAFF
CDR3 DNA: TGCGCCAGCAGCTTGACGGGGGTAGGCACTGAAGCTTTCTTT

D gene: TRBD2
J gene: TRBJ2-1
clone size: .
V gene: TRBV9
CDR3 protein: CASSVEGTSGNEQFF
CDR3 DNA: TGTGCCAGCAGCGTAGAAGGGACTAGCGGCAATGAGCAGTTCTTC

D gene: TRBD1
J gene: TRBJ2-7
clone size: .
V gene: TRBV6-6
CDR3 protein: CASVKGTGTYEQYF
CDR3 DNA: TGTGCCTCCGTGAAAGGGACAGGCACCTACGAGCAGTACTTC

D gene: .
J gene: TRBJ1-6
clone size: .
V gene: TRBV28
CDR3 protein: CASSLGGSYNSPLHF
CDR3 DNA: TGTGCCAGCAGTTTAGGAGGCTCCTATAATTCACCCCTCCACTTT

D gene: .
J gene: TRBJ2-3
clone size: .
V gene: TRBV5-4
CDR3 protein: CASSRFGGLGTDTQYF
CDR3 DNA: TGTGCCAGCAGCAGGTTTGGCGGGCTGGGCACAGATACGCAGTATTTT

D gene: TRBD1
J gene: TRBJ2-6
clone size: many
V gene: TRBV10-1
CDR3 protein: CARNRQGPLGGANVLTF
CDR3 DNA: TGCGCCAGGAACCGACAGGGACCCTTAGGTGGGGCCAACGTCCTGACTTTC

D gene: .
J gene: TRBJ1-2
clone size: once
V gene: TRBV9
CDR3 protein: CASSVVRGGYTF
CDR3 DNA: TGTGCCAGCAGCGTAGTCCGGGGGGGCTACACCTTC

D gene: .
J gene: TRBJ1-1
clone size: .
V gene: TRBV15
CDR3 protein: CATSLLPETEAFF
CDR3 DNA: TGTGCCACCAGCCTCCTGCCGGAGACTGAAGCTTTCTTT

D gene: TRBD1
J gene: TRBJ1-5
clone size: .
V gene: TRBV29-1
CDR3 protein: CSASGTGGNQPQHF
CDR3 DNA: TGCAGCGCCTCCGGGACAGGGGGCAATCAGCCCCAGCATTTT

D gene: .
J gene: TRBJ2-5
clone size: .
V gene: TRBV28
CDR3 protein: CASTRAGAQETQYF
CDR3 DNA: TGTGCCAGCACCCGCGCTGGGGCCCAAGAGACCCAGTACTTC